This TCR beta chain came from a study of control samples from healthy donors and cancer patients. Per the germline V gene, CDR1 is LNHDA and CDR2 is SQIVND (reference sequence). Trimming took 3 bases from V and 8 from J, leaving 8 bases between them. CDR3 length: 12 residues. TCRdb's copy holds only in-frame clones and misses some; the assay was immunoSEQ multiplex PCR. The sample has about 160,000 clones; about 94% are singletons. This rearrangement joins TRBV19 to TRBJ2-1, with D tentatively TRBD2 (5 bases). The material sequenced was PBMCs. The sequence came from a man aged 55-75 years with colorectal cancer. CDR3 in amino acids: CASSMSGYEQFF. The CDR3 DNA is TGTGCCAGTAGTATGTCGGGGTATGAGCAGTTCTTC.